This passage covers 26 T cell receptor beta chains from one sample sequenced in a study of blood T cells in healthy people across ages. Through a sample-barcoded 5' primer and a J-beta primer mix, a second PCR was run for roughly 6 to 12 cycles. One entry per CDR3 protein, called by TCRdb with MiXCR from the 5' RACE reads. The profile shows 500,000 to 600,000 distinct CDR3 sequences, roughly 29% of them singletons. Sequenced sample: blood. These receptor sequences come from a woman in her 70s in good health.

V usage is TRBV27 and J usage is TRBJ1-5; D remains ambiguous. The ends were cut back, 3 bases at V and 8 bases at J, with 5 bases in the middle. This CDR3 spans 11 amino acids. Germline loops: CDR1 MNHEY, CDR2 SMNVEV (reference sequence). CDR3 loop: CASSFEKPQHF. CDR3 nucleotides: TGTGCCAGCAGTTTCGAAAAGCCCCAGCATTTT.

The chain joins TRBV10-3 to TRBJ2-6, with a weak D call TRBD1 (5 bases). The CDR3 loop spans 19 amino acids. CDR1 and CDR2 from the germline V gene are ENHRY and SYGVKD. V was trimmed by 0 bases and J by 0 bases, leaving 15 bases between them. The CDR3: CAISESMVRANSGANVLTF. The CDR3 DNA reads as TGTGCCATCAGTGAGTCGATGGTCAGGGCCAACTCTGGGGCCAACGTCCTGACTTTC.

The chain joins TRBV4-3 to TRBJ1-2; 9 positions agree with TRBD1. The J segment lost 5 bases and the V segment lost 1 base, leaving 5 bases of the junction unmatched. The CDR3 runs 15 residues. Germline V gene lookup returns CDR1 LGHNA and CDR2 YSLEER. CDR3 amino acids: CASSQATGQGYGYTF. The DNA of the CDR3 is TGCGCCAGCAGCCAAGCTACAGGACAGGGGTATGGCTACACCTTC.

This clonotype appeared a few times. In DNA, the CDR3 is TGCGCCAGCAGCCAAGAGGGAAACAGGATCCGTGCTGCTTTCTTT. It is translated as CASSQEGNRIRAAFF. This chain connects TRBV4-3 to TRBJ1-1; D might be TRBD1 (5 bases). Trimming shortened V by 0 bases and J by 11 bases, and 19 bases separated the two germline ends. Germline V gene data show CDR1 as LGHNA and CDR2 as YSLEER. This CDR3 is 15 amino acids long.

J is TRBJ1-4 and V is TRBV5-1; the D gene is possibly TRBD1 (6 bases). V lost 3 bases and J 2 bases, leaving 8 bases between the germline ends. CDR1 is SGHRS and CDR2 is YFSETQ in the germline V gene. The CDR3 length is 14 residues. CDR3 sequence reads: CASSWTATNEKLFF. The CDR3 region has the DNA TGCGCCAGCAGCTGGACAGCTACTAATGAAAAACTGTTTTTT.

V usage is TRBV2 and J usage is TRBJ2-2; 11 bases map to TRBD2. The germline V gene encodes CDR1 SNHLY and CDR2 FYNNEI. The J segment lost 9 bases and the V segment lost 8 bases, leaving 17 bases of the junction unmatched. The CDR3 is 17 amino acids. The CDR3 DNA is TGTGCCAGCTCGATTACCGGGACTAGCGGTCCAGGTCGGGAGCTGTTTTTT. This gives the protein CASSITGTSGPGRELFF.

In this sample, this clonotype turned up a few times. The rearrangement uses TRBV20-1 and TRBJ1-2; D ambiguous. From germline, CDR1 is DFQATT and CDR2 SNEGSKA (reference sequence). V was trimmed by 0 bases and J by 8 bases, leaving 10 bases between them. This CDR3 contains 12 residues. CDR3 coding DNA: TGCAGTGCTAGAGATTGGGGAGGAGGCTACACCTTC. This translates into CSARDWGGGYTF.

This clonotype was counted a few times. V usage is TRBV20-1 and J usage is TRBJ1-1; D is unresolved. Trimming shortened V by 1 base and J by 5 bases, and 14 bases separated the two germline ends. The V gene's germline CDR1 is DFQATT and CDR2 SNEGSKA (reference sequence). This CDR3 is built from 14 residues. The CDR3 loop is CSARVWGVMTEAFF. CDR3 coding DNA: TGCAGTGCTAGAGTTTGGGGTGTAATGACTGAAGCTTTCTTT.

The V and J genes are TRBV7-9 and TRBJ2-5; either TRBD1 or TRBD2 may supply D (5 bases each). CDR1 is SEHNR, CDR2 FQNEAQ, per germline (reference sequence). V lost 3 bases to trimming and J lost 2 bases, with 10 bases between them. The CDR3 contains 14 residues. In DNA form, the CDR3 reads TGTGCCAGCAGCTTCCTGGGACCTCAAGAGACCCAGTACTTC. As protein: CASSFLGPQETQYF.

The CDR3: CSARVVGSKNIQYF. The CDR3 nucleotides are TGCAGTGCTAGAGTAGTGGGGTCTAAAAACATTCAGTACTTC. This chain uses TRBV20-1 with TRBJ2-4; no definite D call. This CDR3 spans 14 amino acids. Trimming left V 1 base short and J 4 bases short, with 11 bases between. Per germline, CDR1 DFQATT and CDR2 SNEGSKA (reference sequence).

The chain has TRBV2 and TRBJ2-5; the D call may be TRBD1 or TRBD2 (5 bases each). The germline gives CDR1 SNHLY, CDR2 FYNNEI. The CDR3 consists of 14 residues. V lost 4 bases and J lost 5, with 14 bases in between. CDR3 sequence: CASSGDRVGETQYF. The DNA of the CDR3 is TGTGCCAGCAGTGGGGACCGTGTGGGGGAGACCCAGTACTTC.

V usage is TRBV6-5 and J usage is TRBJ2-2, with TRBD1 identical over 8 bases. V lost 4 bases, J lost 1 base, and 2 bases stayed unmatched. The CDR3 spans 15 residues. Looked up from germline, CDR1 is MNHEY and CDR2 is SVGAGI. The CDR3 DNA reads TGTGCCAGCAGTTCCAGGGGGCAGAACACCGGGGAGCTGTTTTTT. Translating it yields CASSSRGQNTGELFF.

This clonotype was seen at least ten times. The gene calls are TRBV7-2 and TRBJ1-5; the D gene is possibly TRBD1 (5 bases). The CDR3 sequence is 15 residues long. Per the germline V gene, CDR1 is SGHTA and CDR2 is FQGNSA. Trimming pared 5 bases from V and 11 bases from J, leaving 22 bases between. As DNA, the CDR3 is TGTGCCAGCAGCCCATGGCGGGACCTTATAGGGACCCAGCATTTT. Its translation is CASSPWRDLIGTQHF.

The chain is built from TRBV4-3 and TRBJ1-4, with D uncertain. The germline gives CDR1 LGHNA, CDR2 YSLEER. V was trimmed by 4 bases and J by 8 bases, leaving 14 bases between them. The length of the CDR3 is 14 residues. CDR3: CASSLRRVPEKLFF. As DNA, the CDR3 is TGCGCCAGCAGCCTTAGGCGGGTCCCCGAAAAACTGTTTTTT.

This clonotype was observed a handful of times. V usage is TRBV2 and J usage is TRBJ1-1; TRBD1 might be the D (6 bases). This CDR3 contains 13 residues. Trimming pared 7 bases from V and 1 base from J, leaving 10 bases between. In germline, CDR1 is SNHLY, CDR2 FYNNEI. DNA for the CDR3: TGTGCCAGCACCCAGGACAGGAACACTGAAGCTTTCTTT. This translates into CASTQDRNTEAFF.

This clonotype was observed at least ten times. CDR3 nucleotides: TGTGCCATCAGTGAATATGGGGACAGAGAGACCCAGTACTTC. Translating gives CAISEYGDRETQYF. This chain uses TRBV10-3 with TRBJ2-5; TRBD1 aligns across 7 bases. This CDR3 contains 14 residues. The trim removed 3 bases at V and 4 bases at J, leaving 5 bases unmatched. CDR1 is ENHRY and CDR2 is SYGVKD in the germline V gene.

This clonotype was detected a few times. This chain joins TRBV29-1 and TRBJ1-1; 7 bases fit TRBD1. CDR3 size: 13 residues. Germline trimming cut 7 bases from V and 0 bases from J; bases unmatched to any gene: 5. Germline V gene data show CDR1 as SQVTM and CDR2 as ANQGSEA. The CDR3 loop reads CSGLGQMNTEAFF. Written as DNA, the CDR3 is TGCAGCGGCCTGGGACAGATGAACACTGAAGCTTTCTTT.

This clonotype was recorded once. The gene calls are TRBV7-3 and TRBJ2-3; TRBD1 aligns across 12 bases. The CDR3 is made up of 16 amino acids. Germline loops: CDR1 SGHTA, CDR2 FQGTGA. Trimming at V came to 2 bases and at J to 6 bases, leaving 6 bases not matched to a gene. The CDR3 region is CASSLEGQGASDTQYF. Here the CDR3 DNA reads TGTGCCAGCAGCTTAGAGGGACAGGGGGCCTCGGATACGCAGTATTTT.

Remarks on this clonotype: Possible read error: a much larger clone is one base away. J is TRBJ2-3 and V is TRBV7-9; D ambiguous. The CDR3 has 15 amino acids. Germline CDR1 SEHNR, CDR2 FQNEAQ (reference sequence). Trimming cost V 2 bases and J 0 bases, with 9 bases left between them. CDR3 DNA: TGTGCCAGCAGCTTAACTACCATTAGCACAGATACGCAGTATTTT. As protein: CASSLTTISTDTQYF.

There are a few counts of this clonotype. The chain employs TRBV29-1 and TRBJ2-1; tentatively, D is TRBD1 (7 bases). The germline V gene encodes CDR1 SQVTM and CDR2 ANQGSEA. V lost 6 bases to trimming and J lost 7 bases, with 13 bases between them. The CDR3 loop spans 12 amino acids. CDR3 residues: CSVDQGGNEQFF. CDR3 nucleotides: TGCAGCGTAGATCAGGGGGGAAATGAGCAGTTCTTC.

V is TRBV20-1 and J is TRBJ1-1; D is ambiguous. Germline V CDR1 and CDR2: DFQATT, SNEGSKA (reference sequence). The ends were cut back, 6 bases at V and 1 base at J, with 9 bases in the middle. The CDR3 loop spans 12 amino acids. CDR3 DNA sequence: TGCAGTGCCCCGGGCGGGAACACTGAAGCTTTCTTT. It is translated as CSAPGGNTEAFF.

The chain is built from TRBV20-1 and TRBJ2-5; weak D call: TRBD2 (5 bases). Germline V gives CDR1 DFQATT, CDR2 SNEGSKA (reference sequence). The CDR3 loop spans 14 amino acids. Trimming shortened V by 5 bases and J by 0 bases, and 13 bases separated the two germline ends. The CDR3 bases are TGCAGTGCTGGGGTCGAGGGATACCAAGAGACCCAGTACTTC. This codes for CSAGVEGYQETQYF.

This clonotype was detected only a few times. The chain combines TRBV29-1 with TRBJ2-5, with 7 bases aligning to TRBD2. The DNA matches TRBJ2-1 better at its end, which makes the J call doubtful. The CDR3 loop spans 14 amino acids. The germline gives CDR1 SQVTM, CDR2 ANQGSEA. This chain's CDR3 is CSVGKGGGGNEQFF. The CDR3 region has the DNA TGCAGCGTTGGGAAAGGCGGGGGAGGAAATGAGCAGTTCTTC.

This clonotype was counted only a few times. The gene calls are TRBV5-5 and TRBJ2-5; TRBD2 agrees at 8 bases. The CDR3 covers 15 residues. Looked up from germline, CDR1 is SGHKS and CDR2 is YYEKEE (reference sequence). The trim removed 2 bases at V and 1 base at J, leaving 4 bases unmatched. CDR3 in amino acids: CASSFLSGVQETQYF. The CDR3, as DNA: TGTGCCAGCAGCTTTCTTAGCGGGGTCCAAGAGACCCAGTACTTC.

V usage is TRBV20-1 and J usage is TRBJ2-5, with D uncertain. Deletions cut 1 base from V and 5 bases from J, with 5 bases between. This CDR3 comprises 11 residues. The germline CDR1 and CDR2 sequences are DFQATT and SNEGSKA (reference sequence). This CDR3 reads CSARGMETQYF. The CDR3, as DNA: TGCAGTGCTAGAGGGATGGAGACCCAGTACTTC.

This clonotype has only a few counts. The chain employs TRBV6-2 or TRBV6-3 and TRBJ2-5; 7 bases align to TRBD1. In germline, CDR1 is MNHEY, CDR2 SVGEGT. The CDR3 length is 14 residues. With 6 bases clipped from V and 4 bases from J, the junction kept 8 bases outside the gene matches. The CDR3 here is CASREKGAGETQYF. In DNA, the CDR3 is TGTGCCAGCAGAGAGAAGGGGGCAGGAGAGACCCAGTACTTC.